This TCR beta chain was retrieved from a study of blood T cell repertoires in COVID-19. Study background: In each case, the material was cDNA or gDNA derived from T cells, B-cell-depleted T cells, or PBMCs.

The CDR3 is 11 amino acids. V lost 10 bases and J 7 bases, leaving 13 bases between the germline ends. CDR1 and CDR2 from the germline V gene are LNHDA and SQIVND (reference sequence). In the original processing: Estimates of nucleated cell counts were drawn from the amplification of reference gene primers. Repertoires were generated with immunoSEQ multiplex PCR, while TCRdb's copy carries only in-frame clones and drops some. That table supplies the V and J calls and clone size; D and trimming were determined from the DNA. The sample carries over 200,000 clones, nearly 90% recorded once. The chain is built from TRBV19 and TRBJ1-2; no firm D call. The TCR originated in a woman aged 25 to 39 with acute COVID-19. Material: PBMCs or T cells enriched from blood (not recorded which). The CDR3 protein is CAITSGSGYTF. As DNA, the CDR3 is TGTGCCATCACCTCGGGGAGTGGCTACACCTTC. The complete variable domain, with remaining parts taken from reference TRBV19 and TRBJ1-2, reads DGGITQSPKYLFRKEGQNVTLSCEQNLNHDAMYWYRQDPGQGLRLIYYSQIVNDFQKGDIAEGYSVSREKKESFPLTVTSAQKNPTAFYLCAITSGSGYTFGSGTRLTVV.